This is a list of T cell receptor beta chains from one sample in a study of CD8+CD57+ T cells in acquired aplastic anemia. TCRdb re-analysed the reads in MiXCR, keeping a single row per CDR3 protein. The sample has 250,000 to 300,000 distinct CDR3 sequences; around three fifths are singletons. Specimen: sorted CD4+, CD8+, or CD8+CD57+ T cells (not recorded which) from PBMCs. These receptors came from a human donor with severe aplastic anemia or a healthy control (not recorded which). Each CDR3 is given with its conserved first and last residue. D genes are given only for firm matches. Clone size is shown for a subset of rows, as once, few, many or a class of expanded clone.

>TRBV12-3/TRBV12-4|once|NA|TRBJ2-7
CASSSGEPYEQYF
TGTGCCAGCAGTTCGGGGGAGCCATACGAGCAGTACTTC
>TRBV7-2|NA|TRBD2|TRBJ2-5
CASSRTSGSGETQYF
TGTGCCAGCAGCCGGACTAGCGGGAGCGGAGAGACCCAGTACTTC
>TRBV24-1|NA|TRBD2|TRBJ2-1
CATSDWTSGSYNEQFF
TGTGCCACCAGTGACTGGACTAGCGGTAGTTACAATGAGCAGTTCTTC
>TRBV19|many|TRBD1|TRBJ2-1
CASSWDRGQGNEQFF
TGTGCCAGTAGTTGGGACAGGGGGCAAGGAAATGAGCAGTTCTTC
>TRBV3-1|NA|NA|TRBJ2-7
CASSQAQGPYEQYF
TGTGCCAGCAGCCAAGCTCAGGGGCCTTACGAGCAGTACTTC
>TRBV2|NA|TRBD1|TRBJ1-5
CAPTGADNQPQHF
TGTGCCCCGACAGGGGCGGACAATCAGCCCCAGCATTTT
>TRBV19|NA|TRBD2|TRBJ2-5
CASSGGTSGARRYF
TGTGCCAGTAGTGGCGGGACTAGCGGGGCCAGGCGGTACTTC
>TRBV7-3|NA|NA|TRBJ2-7
CASSWDKNEQYF
TGTGCCAGCAGCTGGGACAAGAACGAGCAGTACTTC
>TRBV24-1|few|NA|TRBJ1-2
CASTPRGHLNYGYTF
TGTGCCAGCACCCCAAGGGGACACCTTAACTATGGCTACACCTTC
>TRBV19|NA|NA|TRBJ2-7
CASSFQAGTYEQYF
TGTGCCAGTAGTTTCCAGGCAGGGACCTACGAGCAGTACTTC
>TRBV6-4|NA|TRBD1|TRBJ1-2
CASSTDRGDGYTF
TGTGCCAGCAGTACGGACAGGGGGGATGGCTACACCTTC
>TRBV7-2|NA|TRBD2|TRBJ2-7
CASSLAGGTYEQYF
TGTGCCAGCAGCTTAGCGGGGGGGACCTACGAGCAGTACTTC
>TRBV13|NA|NA|TRBJ1-1
CASSRRVYGEAFF
TGTGCCAGCAGTCGAAGGGTTTACGGTGAAGCTTTCTTT
>TRBV9|NA|NA|TRBJ2-7
CASSGPGSTAEQYF
TGTGCCAGCAGCGGTCCGGGAAGCACGGCCGAGCAGTACTTC
>TRBV7-6|NA|NA|TRBJ2-5
CASSSGKLDGAQETQYF
TGTGCCAGCAGCTCGGGGAAATTAGACGGGGCCCAAGAGACCCAGTACTTC
>TRBV5-1|many|TRBD1|TRBJ2-1
CASSPGQGDYNEQFF
TGCGCCAGCAGTCCTGGACAGGGAGACTACAATGAGCAGTTCTTC
>TRBV6-2/TRBV6-3|many|TRBD1|TRBJ2-7
CASSYGTGVSYEQYF
TGTGCCAGCAGTTACGGGACAGGGGTTTCCTACGAGCAGTACTTC
>TRBV2|NA|NA|TRBJ2-2
CASSGTGTGELFF
TGTGCCAGCAGCGGGACCGGCACCGGGGAGCTGTTTTTT
>TRBV12-3/TRBV12-4|NA|TRBD2|TRBJ2-1
CATAKRGLAVNEQFF
TGTGCCACCGCGAAGAGGGGACTAGCGGTTAATGAGCAGTTCTTC
>TRBV5-1|NA|NA|TRBJ2-7
CASSPLALSSYEQYF
TGCGCCAGCTCCCCCCTGGCGCTAAGCTCCTACGAGCAGTACTTC
>TRBV2|NA|NA|TRBJ1-3
CASSEWTGAGNTIYF
TGTGCCAGCAGTGAATGGACGGGTGCTGGAAACACCATATATTTT
>TRBV24-1|NA|NA|TRBJ1-1
CATSEGSGLGNTEAFF
TGTGCCACCAGTGAAGGTTCAGGGCTCGGGAACACTGAAGCTTTCTTT
>TRBV15|NA|TRBD1|TRBJ2-2
CATRSWDSTGELFF
TGTGCCACCCGTTCGTGGGACAGCACCGGGGAGCTGTTTTTT
>TRBV27|NA|NA|TRBJ1-2
CASRRAGAGANYGYTF
TGTGCCAGCAGGAGGGCAGGGGCTGGTGCTAACTATGGCTACACCTTC
>TRBV5-1|NA|NA|TRBJ1-5
CASSQPWGGQPQHF
TGCGCCAGCAGCCAACCGTGGGGGGGGCAGCCCCAGCATTTT
>TRBV2|few|NA|TRBJ1-2
CASSPSGAGSPGYTF
TGTGCCAGCAGTCCATCCGGGGCAGGGTCCCCTGGCTACACCTTC
>TRBV5-1|NA|NA|TRBJ1-1
CASSPWGGGSFGTEAFF
TGCGCCAGCAGCCCGTGGGGAGGGGGATCGTTCGGCACTGAAGCTTTCTTT
>TRBV7-2|few|TRBD2|TRBJ2-5
CASSLARLAGETQYF
TGTGCCAGCAGCTTAGCCCGACTAGCGGGGGAGACCCAGTACTTC
>TRBV7-2|NA|TRBD2|TRBJ2-1
CASSLREGSYNEQFF
TGTGCCAGCAGCTTAAGGGAGGGATCCTACAATGAGCAGTTCTTC
>TRBV7-2|few|NA|TRBJ2-7
CASSTGSYEQYF
TGTGCCAGCAGTACAGGGTCTTACGAGCAGTACTTC
>TRBV7-6|NA|NA|TRBJ2-7
CASSLSAPGLYEQYF
TGTGCCAGCAGCTTATCGGCCCCGGGACTCTACGAGCAGTACTTC
>TRBV29-1|NA|NA|TRBJ2-3
CSVEGAGLHGPYF
TGCAGCGTTGAAGGGGCAGGGCTCCACGGGCCGTATTTT
>TRBV20-1|NA|TRBD2|TRBJ2-3
CSARTSAGTDTQYF
TGCAGTGCTCGGACTAGCGCGGGCACAGATACGCAGTATTTT
>TRBV20-1|NA|NA|TRBJ2-1
CSARTIGEQFF
TGCAGTGCTAGAACTATTGGTGAGCAGTTCTTC
>TRBV9|many|NA|TRBJ1-5
CASSHAEGSQPQHF
TGTGCCAGCAGTCATGCTGAGGGGAGTCAGCCCCAGCATTTT
>TRBV12-3/TRBV12-4|NA|NA|TRBJ1-1
CASSPRDPREAFF
TGTGCCAGCAGTCCCCGGGACCCACGGGAAGCTTTCTTT
>TRBV7-9|many|NA|TRBJ2-7
CASTPGKNSYEQYF
TGTGCCAGCACCCCGGGGAAGAACTCCTACGAGCAGTACTTC
>TRBV29-1|NA|NA|TRBJ2-1
CTSVPSRTGGRCNEQFF
NA
>TRBV19|NA|NA|TRBJ1-6
CASSIEDRDNSPLHF
TGTGCCAGTAGTATAGAGGACCGAGATAATTCACCCCTCCACTTT
>TRBV6-4|many|NA|TRBJ1-1
CANIPGMNTEAFF
TGTGCCAACATTCCGGGGATGAACACTGAAGCTTTCTTT
>TRBV20-1|NA|TRBD2|TRBJ2-2
CSARLAGGTGELFF
TGCAGTGCTAGATTGGCGGGAGGGACCGGGGAGCTGTTTTTT